The rows below give T cell receptor beta chains drawn from one sample of a study of neoadjuvant anti-PD-1 for oral cavity cancer. Sequenced by immunoSEQ multiplex PCR; TCRdb stores in-frame clones only, minus some. This sample has about 42,000 clones, with about 77% found just once. Sequencing used PBMCs, obtained after nivolumab (anti-PD-1) treatment. These TCRs come from a person aged 40 to 85 with oral cavity squamous cell carcinoma. Each CDR3 is given with its conserved first and last residue. Each record gives: D gene, J gene, clone size, CDR3 length, V gene, CDR3 protein, CDR3 DNA. A D gene is named only where the DNA matches it firmly. Expanded clones get a size class; other rows say once, few or many, or leave the size out.

d_call: -; j_call: TRBJ2-5; clone_size: -; cdr3_length: 13; v_call: TRBV5-1; cdr3_aa: CASKEAGGETQYF; cdr3_nt: TGCGCCAGCAAAGAAGCGGGTGGGGAGACCCAGTACTTC
d_call: -; j_call: TRBJ1-5; clone_size: -; cdr3_length: 14; v_call: TRBV15; cdr3_aa: CATSSGGYNQPQHF; cdr3_nt: TGTGCCACCAGCAGCGGGGGATACAATCAGCCCCAGCATTTT
d_call: -; j_call: TRBJ2-5; clone_size: -; cdr3_length: 14; v_call: TRBV28; cdr3_aa: CASRGLAVQETQYF; cdr3_nt: TGTGCCAGCAGGGGGTTAGCGGTTCAAGAGACCCAGTACTTC
d_call: -; j_call: TRBJ2-7; clone_size: once; cdr3_length: 12; v_call: TRBV10-1; cdr3_aa: CASSEGSYEQYF; cdr3_nt: TGCGCCAGCAGTGAGGGCTCCTACGAGCAGTACTTC
d_call: -; j_call: TRBJ1-1; clone_size: -; cdr3_length: 12; v_call: TRBV5-1; cdr3_aa: CASSLSGTMAFF; cdr3_nt: TGCGCCAGCAGCCTATCAGGAACCATGGCTTTCTTT
d_call: -; j_call: TRBJ2-3; clone_size: -; cdr3_length: 15; v_call: TRBV4-1; cdr3_aa: CASSQDHPWADTQYF; cdr3_nt: TGCGCCAGCAGCCAAGATCACCCTTGGGCAGATACGCAGTATTTT
d_call: -; j_call: TRBJ1-3; clone_size: once; cdr3_length: 15; v_call: TRBV6-6; cdr3_aa: CATLGRSTSGNTIYF; cdr3_nt: TGTGCCACCTTGGGACGATCGACCTCTGGAAACACCATATATTTT
d_call: TRBD2; j_call: TRBJ2-1; clone_size: -; cdr3_length: 15; v_call: TRBV5-6; cdr3_aa: CASSSLAGGDNEQFF; cdr3_nt: TGTGCCAGCAGCTCACTAGCGGGAGGAGACAATGAGCAGTTCTTC
d_call: TRBD1; j_call: TRBJ1-3; clone_size: -; cdr3_length: 17; v_call: TRBV5-1; cdr3_aa: CASSSGGGRVSGNTIYF; cdr3_nt: TGCGCCAGCAGCTCAGGGGGGGGCCGGGTCTCTGGAAACACCATATATTTT
d_call: TRBD2; j_call: TRBJ2-7; clone_size: -; cdr3_length: 16; v_call: TRBV28; cdr3_aa: CASTVAGGPAGYEQYF; cdr3_nt: TGTGCCAGCACTGTAGCGGGAGGGCCCGCAGGGTACGAGCAGTACTTC
d_call: -; j_call: TRBJ2-6; clone_size: -; cdr3_length: 15; v_call: TRBV2; cdr3_aa: CASSEGVAGANVLTF; cdr3_nt: TGTGCCAGCAGTGAAGGTGTGGCTGGGGCCAACGTCCTGACTTTC
d_call: -; j_call: TRBJ2-3; clone_size: -; cdr3_length: 15; v_call: TRBV5-1; cdr3_aa: CASSWGVTSTDTQYF; cdr3_nt: TGCGCCAGCAGCTGGGGCGTGACCAGCACAGATACGCAGTATTTT
d_call: TRBD1; j_call: TRBJ1-3; clone_size: -; cdr3_length: 15; v_call: TRBV28; cdr3_aa: CASSPTGTGGNTIYF; cdr3_nt: TGTGCCAGCAGCCCTACCGGGACAGGGGGAAACACCATATATTTT
d_call: -; j_call: TRBJ2-2; clone_size: -; cdr3_length: 15; v_call: TRBV27; cdr3_aa: CASSQGQMNTGELFF; cdr3_nt: TGTGCCAGCTCCCAGGGGCAGATGAACACCGGGGAGCTGTTTTTT
d_call: -; j_call: TRBJ1-5; clone_size: -; cdr3_length: 14; v_call: TRBV5-4; cdr3_aa: CASSVGNSNQPQHF; cdr3_nt: TGTGCCAGCAGCGTCGGAAATAGCAATCAGCCCCAGCATTTT
d_call: -; j_call: TRBJ2-1; clone_size: once; cdr3_length: 14; v_call: TRBV4-2; cdr3_aa: CASSQDKVRNEQFF; cdr3_nt: TGTGCCAGCAGCCAAGATAAGGTCCGGAATGAGCAGTTCTTC
d_call: -; j_call: TRBJ2-1; clone_size: once; cdr3_length: 12; v_call: TRBV10-3; cdr3_aa: CAISLGGNEQFF; cdr3_nt: TGTGCCATCAGCCTCGGGGGTAATGAGCAGTTCTTC
d_call: TRBD2; j_call: TRBJ2-5; clone_size: -; cdr3_length: 15; v_call: TRBV5-1; cdr3_aa: CASSITSGGGETQYF; cdr3_nt: TGCGCCAGCAGCATAACTAGCGGGGGAGGAGAGACCCAGTACTTC
d_call: -; j_call: TRBJ1-1; clone_size: -; cdr3_length: 13; v_call: TRBV6-1; cdr3_aa: CASSDEGHTEAFF; cdr3_nt: TGTGCCAGCAGTGACGAGGGGCACACTGAAGCTTTCTTT
d_call: -; j_call: TRBJ2-7; clone_size: few; cdr3_length: 14; v_call: TRBV5-1; cdr3_aa: CASSLEVSSYEQYF; cdr3_nt: TGCGCCAGCAGCTTGGAGGTAAGCTCCTACGAGCAGTACTTC
d_call: -; j_call: TRBJ2-5; clone_size: -; cdr3_length: 17; v_call: TRBV5-4; cdr3_aa: CASSLASTPNLQETQYF; cdr3_nt: TGTGCCAGCAGCTTGGCCTCCACCCCCAACCTACAAGAGACCCAGTACTTC
d_call: TRBD2; j_call: TRBJ2-7; clone_size: -; cdr3_length: 13; v_call: TRBV6-5; cdr3_aa: CASSYQRGYEQYF; cdr3_nt: TGTGCCAGCAGTTACCAGCGGGGGTACGAGCAGTACTTC
d_call: TRBD2; j_call: TRBJ2-1; clone_size: -; cdr3_length: 15; v_call: TRBV27; cdr3_aa: CASSVERGTYNEQFF; cdr3_nt: TGTGCCAGCAGTGTAGAGCGGGGGACTTACAATGAGCAGTTCTTC
d_call: -; j_call: TRBJ2-7; clone_size: -; cdr3_length: 13; v_call: TRBV2; cdr3_aa: CASSGVPVGEQYF; cdr3_nt: TGTGCCAGCAGTGGTGTCCCCGTGGGCGAGCAGTACTTC
d_call: TRBD1; j_call: TRBJ2-2; clone_size: once; cdr3_length: 17; v_call: TRBV6-4; cdr3_aa: CASSDLAGGANTGELFF; cdr3_nt: TGTGCCAGCAGTGACCTAGCAGGGGGCGCGAACACCGGGGAGCTGTTTTTT
d_call: -; j_call: TRBJ1-2; clone_size: -; cdr3_length: 12; v_call: TRBV11-3; cdr3_aa: CASSLGAHGYTF; cdr3_nt: TGTGCCAGCAGCTTGGGGGCCCATGGCTACACCTTC
d_call: TRBD2; j_call: TRBJ2-2; clone_size: -; cdr3_length: 15; v_call: TRBV18; cdr3_aa: CASSPPAGGPGELFF; cdr3_nt: TGTGCCAGCTCACCACCCGCGGGAGGGCCCGGGGAGCTGTTTTTT
d_call: TRBD2; j_call: TRBJ2-1; clone_size: once; cdr3_length: 23; v_call: TRBV6-1; cdr3_aa: CASSEKVPSGTSGRRGSYNEQFF; cdr3_nt: TGTGCCAGCAGTGAAAAAGTCCCATCCGGGACTAGCGGGAGGCGGGGCTCCTACAATGAGCAGTTCTTC
d_call: -; j_call: TRBJ1-1; clone_size: -; cdr3_length: 13; v_call: TRBV5-5; cdr3_aa: CASSLAGVAEAFF; cdr3_nt: TGTGCCAGCAGCCTAGCGGGGGTGGCTGAAGCTTTCTTT
d_call: -; j_call: TRBJ2-2; clone_size: -; cdr3_length: 12; v_call: TRBV6-5; cdr3_aa: CASSAPGGELFF; cdr3_nt: TGTGCCAGCAGTGCCCCAGGCGGGGAGCTGTTTTTT
d_call: -; j_call: TRBJ1-1; clone_size: -; cdr3_length: 15; v_call: TRBV7-9; cdr3_aa: CASSQGGAGNTEAFF; cdr3_nt: TGTGCCAGCAGCCAAGGCGGGGCAGGGAACACTGAAGCTTTCTTT
d_call: -; j_call: TRBJ2-3; clone_size: once; cdr3_length: 14; v_call: TRBV6-4; cdr3_aa: CASSVQGGRDTQYF; cdr3_nt: TGTGCCAGCAGTGTACAAGGTGGAAGAGATACGCAGTATTTT
d_call: -; j_call: TRBJ2-7; clone_size: -; cdr3_length: 13; v_call: TRBV25-1; cdr3_aa: CAPTIGRDSEQYF; cdr3_nt: TGTGCCCCCACGATCGGACGGGATAGCGAGCAGTACTTC
d_call: -; j_call: TRBJ1-4; clone_size: -; cdr3_length: 13; v_call: TRBV30; cdr3_aa: CAWSAATNEKLFF; cdr3_nt: TGTGCCTGGAGTGCAGCAACTAATGAAAAACTGTTTTTT
d_call: TRBD1; j_call: TRBJ1-4; clone_size: few; cdr3_length: 16; v_call: TRBV4-1; cdr3_aa: CASSQDLTGGVKKLFF; cdr3_nt: TGCGCCAGCAGCCAAGATTTGACAGGGGGCGTGAAAAAACTGTTTTTT
d_call: TRBD1; j_call: TRBJ1-6; clone_size: few; cdr3_length: 16; v_call: TRBV7-9; cdr3_aa: CASSLDRGPANSPLHF; cdr3_nt: TGTGCCAGCAGCCTCGACAGGGGCCCCGCGAATTCACCCCTCCACTTT
d_call: -; j_call: TRBJ2-3; clone_size: -; cdr3_length: 13; v_call: TRBV2; cdr3_aa: CASTETGTDTQYF; cdr3_nt: TGTGCCAGCACTGAGACAGGTACAGATACGCAGTATTTT
d_call: -; j_call: TRBJ1-1; clone_size: -; cdr3_length: 13; v_call: TRBV30; cdr3_aa: CAWSVLDSTEAFF; cdr3_nt: TGTGCCTGGAGCGTACTCGATAGCACTGAAGCTTTCTTT
d_call: -; j_call: TRBJ2-2; clone_size: -; cdr3_length: 14; v_call: TRBV7-7; cdr3_aa: CASSLAISSGELFF; cdr3_nt: TGTGCCAGCAGCTTAGCGATTAGCTCTGGGGAGCTGTTTTTT
d_call: -; j_call: TRBJ1-6; clone_size: -; cdr3_length: 19; v_call: TRBV15; cdr3_aa: CATSRDRWQGSSYNSPLHF; cdr3_nt: TGTGCCACCAGCAGAGATCGGTGGCAGGGGAGCTCCTATAATTCACCCCTCCACTTT
d_call: TRBD2; j_call: TRBJ2-7; clone_size: -; cdr3_length: 13; v_call: TRBV10-2; cdr3_aa: CASSIAGVGEQYF; cdr3_nt: TGCGCCAGCAGTATTGCGGGAGTGGGGGAGCAGTACTTC
d_call: -; j_call: TRBJ2-3; clone_size: few; cdr3_length: 18; v_call: TRBV11-3; cdr3_aa: CASSRGTGSFGRTDTQYF; cdr3_nt: TGTGCCAGCAGCCGGGGGACGGGAAGCTTCGGACGCACAGATACGCAGTATTTT